The present T cell receptor (beta chain) was sequenced within a study of blood T cell repertoires in COVID-19. For the study at large: The study drew acute and convalescent COVID-19 samples from the United States, Italy and Spain. T cells, B-cell-depleted T cells, or PBMCs provided the cDNA or gDNA that served as material.

Per the original methods: Scientists estimated how many nucleated cells there were by amplifying reference gene primers. Sequencing used immunoSEQ multiplex PCR; TCRdb keeps in-frame clones, though not all of them. The DNA gave D and trimming, while V, J and clone size come from that table. The table shows tens of thousands of clones, with 80% to 85% occurring only once. Germline CDR1 reads LGHNA; CDR2 reads YNFKEQ. The CDR3 is made up of 16 amino acids. V was clipped by 1 base and J by 4 bases, with 17 bases between them. This clone was counted a single time. Material for sequencing was peripheral blood. The receptor's source is a woman aged 55-70 years with acute or convalescent COVID-19. This chain connects TRBV4-2 to TRBJ2-7; the D gene is possibly TRBD2 (6 bases). The CDR3 nucleotides are TGTGCCAGCAGCCAAGGGAGGGGTGGAAACTTTTACGAGCAGTACTTC. Amino acids: CASSQGRGGNFYEQYF.